This TCR beta chain was retrieved from a study of blood T cells in healthy people across ages. Points from the study as a whole: Donors of long life had a larger count of naive CD4+ cells and greater diversity than aged donors. Calculation of diversity from one million T cells yielded estimates considered to be underestimates.

This clonotype was seen only a few times. Its antigen is not known. A second 7 to 11 cycle PCR used barcoded and J-beta primers. Each of the samples gave a minimum of 2.5 million paired-end reads that contained CDR3. TCRdb reprocessed the 5' RACE reads via MiXCR and lists one record per CDR3 protein. The data contain about 510,000 distinct CDR3 sequences, about 27% of them singletons. The CDR3 extends over 17 amino acids. CDR1 is MNHEY, CDR2 SVGEGT, per germline. This sample also belongs to another study, concerning T cells of mothers and their children. That source notes: A few healthy Caucasian mothers gave samples, and so did their six children.

The source is a boy under 10 years old in good health. The chain uses TRBV6-2 or TRBV6-3 and TRBJ2-5; TRBD2 agrees at 10 bases. The DNA end is a closer match to TRBJ2-1, so the J assignment may be wrong. The sample taken for sequencing was blood. The DNA for the CDR3 is TGTGCCAGCAGGTCGCTAGCGGGAGAACCCACCTACAATGAGCAGTTCTTC. Translating gives CASRSLAGEPTYNEQFF.